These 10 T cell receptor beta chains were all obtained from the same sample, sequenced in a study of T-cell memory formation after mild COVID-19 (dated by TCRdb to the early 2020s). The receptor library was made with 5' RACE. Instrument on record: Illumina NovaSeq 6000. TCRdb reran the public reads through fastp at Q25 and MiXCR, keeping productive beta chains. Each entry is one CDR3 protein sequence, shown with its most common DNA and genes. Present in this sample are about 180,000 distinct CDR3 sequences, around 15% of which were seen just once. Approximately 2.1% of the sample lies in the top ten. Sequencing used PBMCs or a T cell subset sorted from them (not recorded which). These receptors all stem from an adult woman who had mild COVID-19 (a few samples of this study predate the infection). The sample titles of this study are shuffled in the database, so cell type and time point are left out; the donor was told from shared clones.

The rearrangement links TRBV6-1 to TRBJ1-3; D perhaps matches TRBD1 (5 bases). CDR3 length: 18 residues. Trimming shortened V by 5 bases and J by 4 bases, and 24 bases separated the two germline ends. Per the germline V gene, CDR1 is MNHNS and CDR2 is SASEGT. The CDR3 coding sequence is TGTGCCAGCAGTACCTGGGGCCAGCAGGGTTCGATAGGAAACACCATATATTTT. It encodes CASSTWGQQGSIGNTIYF.

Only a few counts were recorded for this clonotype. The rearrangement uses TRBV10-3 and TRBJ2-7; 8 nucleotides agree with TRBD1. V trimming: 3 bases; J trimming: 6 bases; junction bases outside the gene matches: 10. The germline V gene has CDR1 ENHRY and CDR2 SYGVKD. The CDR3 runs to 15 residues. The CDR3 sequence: CAISDGVADRAEQYF. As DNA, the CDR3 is TGTGCCATCAGTGATGGAGTCGCGGACAGGGCCGAGCAGTACTTC.

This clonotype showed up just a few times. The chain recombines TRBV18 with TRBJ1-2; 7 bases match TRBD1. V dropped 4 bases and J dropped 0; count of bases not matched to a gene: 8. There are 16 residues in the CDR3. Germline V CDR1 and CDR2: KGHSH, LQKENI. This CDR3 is CASSLQDRPTNYGYTF. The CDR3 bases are TGTGCCAGCTCACTCCAGGACAGGCCGACTAACTATGGCTACACCTTC.

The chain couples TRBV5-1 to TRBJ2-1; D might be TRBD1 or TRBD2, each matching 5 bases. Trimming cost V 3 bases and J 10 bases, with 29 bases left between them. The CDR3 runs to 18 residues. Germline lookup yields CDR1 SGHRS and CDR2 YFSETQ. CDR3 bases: TGCGCCAGCAGCTCAATCGCCGCCCGGGACCCGGAACTGATAGAGCAGTTCTTC. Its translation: CASSSIAARDPELIEQFF. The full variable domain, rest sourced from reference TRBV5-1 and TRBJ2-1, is KAGVTQTPRYLIKTRGQQVTLSCSPISGHRSVSWYQQTPGQGLQFLFEYFSETQRNKGNFPGRFSGRQFSNSRSEMNVSTLELGDSALYLCASSSIAARDPELIEQFFGPGTRLTVL.

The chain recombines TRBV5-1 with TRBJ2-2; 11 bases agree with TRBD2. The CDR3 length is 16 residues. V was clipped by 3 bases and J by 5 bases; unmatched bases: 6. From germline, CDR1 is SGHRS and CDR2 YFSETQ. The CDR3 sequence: CASSYSGTSGTGELFF. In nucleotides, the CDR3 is TGCGCCAGCAGCTATTCCGGGACTAGCGGTACCGGGGAGCTGTTTTTT.

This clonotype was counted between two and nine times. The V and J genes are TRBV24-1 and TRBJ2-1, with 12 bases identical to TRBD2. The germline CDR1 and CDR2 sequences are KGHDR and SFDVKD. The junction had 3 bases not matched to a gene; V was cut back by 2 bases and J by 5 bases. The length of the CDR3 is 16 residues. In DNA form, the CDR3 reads TGTGCCACCAGTGATTCGGGACTAGCGGGTAACAATGAGCAGTTCTTC. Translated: CATSDSGLAGNNEQFF.

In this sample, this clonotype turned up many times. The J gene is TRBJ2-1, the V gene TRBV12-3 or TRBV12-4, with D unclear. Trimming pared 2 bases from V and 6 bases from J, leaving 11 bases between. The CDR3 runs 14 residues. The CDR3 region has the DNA TGTGCCAGCAGTTTAAGTTCTTCACGCAATGAGCAGTTCTTC. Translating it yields CASSLSSSRNEQFF.

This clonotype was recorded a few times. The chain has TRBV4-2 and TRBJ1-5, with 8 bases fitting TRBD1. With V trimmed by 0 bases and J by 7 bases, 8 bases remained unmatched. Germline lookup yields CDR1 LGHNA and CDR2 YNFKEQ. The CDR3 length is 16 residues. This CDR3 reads CASSQEGQGGRQPQHF. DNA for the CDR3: TGTGCCAGCAGCCAAGAAGGACAGGGAGGTAGACAGCCCCAGCATTTT.

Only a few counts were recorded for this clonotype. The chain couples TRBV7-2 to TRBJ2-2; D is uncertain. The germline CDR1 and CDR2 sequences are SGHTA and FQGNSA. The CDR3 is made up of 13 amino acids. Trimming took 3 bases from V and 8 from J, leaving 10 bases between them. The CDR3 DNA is TGTGCCAGCAGCTTCGAGAGGTCGGGGGAGCTGTTTTTT. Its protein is CASSFERSGELFF.

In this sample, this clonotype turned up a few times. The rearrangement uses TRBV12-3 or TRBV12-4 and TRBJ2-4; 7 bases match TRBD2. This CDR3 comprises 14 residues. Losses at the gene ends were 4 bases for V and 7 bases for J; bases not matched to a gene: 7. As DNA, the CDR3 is TGTGCCAGCAGTTCCCAGGGCGGGAGTAACATTCAGTACTTC. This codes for CASSSQGGSNIQYF.